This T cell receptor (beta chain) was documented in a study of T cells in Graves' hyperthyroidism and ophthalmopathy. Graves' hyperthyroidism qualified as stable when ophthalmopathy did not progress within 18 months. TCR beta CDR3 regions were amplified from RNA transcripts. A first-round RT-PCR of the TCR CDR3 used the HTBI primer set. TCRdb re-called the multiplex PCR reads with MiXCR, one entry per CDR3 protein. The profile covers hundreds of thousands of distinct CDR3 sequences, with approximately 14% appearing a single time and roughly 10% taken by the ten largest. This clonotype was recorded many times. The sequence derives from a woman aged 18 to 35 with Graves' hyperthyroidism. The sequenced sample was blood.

This CDR3 is CASSLEGGTAGNTIYF. The CDR3, as DNA: TGTGCCAGCAGCTTAGAAGGTGGGACCGCCGGAAACACCATATATTTT. The V and J genes are TRBV7-9 and TRBJ1-3, with D possibly matching TRBD1 (5 bases). Germline-derived CDR1 and CDR2 are SEHNR and FQNEAQ (reference sequence). CDR3 length equals 16 residues. Trimming left V 1 base short and J 4 bases short, with 14 bases between.